This is a list of T cell receptor beta chains from one sample in a study of T cells in narcolepsy. Assay used: immunoSEQ multiplex PCR; TCRdb lists only in-frame clones, some missing. Here the sample spans over 9,000 clones, approximately 94% being singletons. The specimen was CD45RA- memory CD4+ T cells from PBMCs. The source is a human donor with narcolepsy. The CDR3 runs from the conserved cysteine through the conserved F or W. D genes are given only for firm matches. Some rows have no size entry. The others give once, few or many, or a class for an expanded clone.

TRBJ1-4 | . | TRBV27 | TRBD1 | CASSSDRGQEKLFF | TGTGCCAGCAGTTCCGACAGGGGGCAGGAAAAACTGTTTTTT
TRBJ2-7 | . | TRBV18 | TRBD2 | CASSPGTSGNEQYF | TGTGCCAGCTCACCCGGGACTAGCGGGAACGAGCAGTACTTC
TRBJ2-7 | . | TRBV5-1 | . | CASSLLGGRGPYEQYF | TGCGCCAGCAGCTTGTTGGGGGGTCGTGGTCCCTACGAGCAGTACTTC
TRBJ2-7 | . | TRBV9 | . | CASSVDLGRPEQYF | TGTGCCAGCAGCGTAGACTTGGGGCGACCCGAGCAGTACTTC
TRBJ1-1 | once | TRBV18 | . | CASSPGLTGLSSEAFF | TGTGCCAGCTCACCAGGGTTGACGGGACTAAGTTCTGAAGCTTTCTTT
TRBJ2-3 | . | TRBV5-1 | . | CASSRPGADTQYF | TGCGCCAGCAGCCGTCCGGGGGCAGATACGCAGTATTTT
TRBJ2-3 | . | TRBV11-2 | TRBD2 | CASSLGGRPQDTQYF | TGTGCCAGCAGCTTGGGGGGGAGGCCCCAAGATACGCAGTATTTT
TRBJ2-5 | . | TRBV10-2 | TRBD1 | CASKGQGLETQYF | TGCGCCAGCAAGGGACAGGGCCTAGAGACCCAGTACTTC
TRBJ1-2 | once | TRBV30 | . | CAWSVPASYGYTF | TGTGCCTGGAGTGTACCCGCTTCCTATGGCTACACCTTC
TRBJ2-7 | . | TRBV5-1 | . | CASSPDSKHEQYF | TGCGCCAGCAGCCCCGACAGTAAGCACGAGCAGTACTTC
TRBJ2-7 | . | TRBV7-2 | TRBD1 | CASSLGQGTYEQYF | TGTGCCAGCAGCTTAGGACAGGGAACCTACGAGCAGTACTTC
TRBJ1-2 | . | TRBV29-1 | TRBD1 | CSVGGEGTGNYGYTF | TGCAGCGTTGGAGGTGAGGGGACAGGGAACTATGGCTACACCTTC
TRBJ1-5 | . | TRBV4-2 | . | CASSQDRVNQPQHF | TGTGCCAGCAGCCAAGATCGTGTGAATCAGCCCCAGCATTTT
TRBJ1-5 | . | TRBV19 | . | CASSPDGQNNRPQHF | TGTGCCAGTAGTCCCGATGGGCAAAACAATCGGCCCCAGCATTTT
TRBJ2-7 | . | TRBV10-3 | . | CASRQSGTTYEQYF | TGTGCCTCCCGTCAATCCGGGACCACCTACGAGCAGTACTTC
TRBJ1-2 | . | TRBV19 | TRBD1 | CASMKQGALLGYTF | TGTGCCAGTATGAAACAGGGGGCCTTGCTTGGCTACACCTTC
TRBJ1-1 | . | TRBV13 | . | CASSTTGGTEAFF | TGTGCCAGCAGCACGACAGGCGGGACTGAAGCTTTCTTT
TRBJ2-5 | . | TRBV6-5 | . | CATKTRETQYF | TGTGCCACCAAAACAAGGGAGACCCAGTACTTC
TRBJ1-2 | once | TRBV19 | TRBD1 | CASNGNRGPFRGYTF | TGTGCCAGTAATGGGAACAGGGGGCCTTTTCGTGGCTACACCTTC
TRBJ2-7 | . | TRBV10-3 | TRBD2 | CAISDHPGLARDGSYEQYF | TGTGCCATCAGTGACCACCCGGGACTAGCGAGAGATGGGTCCTACGAGCAGTACTTC
TRBJ2-7 | . | TRBV7-2 | TRBD2 | CASSLGGTRAYEQYF | TGTGCCAGCAGCTTAGGAGGGACTAGGGCCTACGAGCAGTACTTC
TRBJ1-1 | . | TRBV7-8 | . | CASSSLQGNLFMNTEAFF | TGTGCCAGCAGCTCACTACAGGGCAATCTTTTCATGAACACTGAAGCTTTCTTT
TRBJ2-5 | . | TRBV5-4 | TRBD1 | CASSLRTGGLETQYF | TGTGCCAGCAGCCTTAGGACAGGGGGGCTTGAGACCCAGTACTTC
TRBJ2-7 | . | TRBV15 | . | CATSSGSYEQYF | TGTGCCACCAGCAGCGGGTCCTACGAGCAGTACTTC
TRBJ2-3 | . | TRBV18 | TRBD1 | CASSPGQGFTDTQYF | TGTGCCAGCTCACCAGGACAGGGATTCACAGATACGCAGTATTTT
TRBJ2-1 | . | TRBV15 | . | CATSRDRGRWDPNEQFF | TGTGCCACCAGCAGAGATCGAGGGCGATGGGACCCCAATGAGCAGTTCTTC
TRBJ2-7 | . | TRBV9 | . | CASSVAGGQYEQYF | TGTGCCAGCAGCGTAGCGGGGGGACAGTACGAGCAGTACTTC
TRBJ1-6 | . | TRBV30 | . | CAWNKGGGSYNSPLHF | TGTGCCTGGAACAAAGGGGGGGGCTCCTATAATTCACCCCTCCACTTT
TRBJ2-1 | . | TRBV6-6 | . | CASLERSSSYNEQFF | TGTGCCAGCCTTGAGCGTTCGAGTTCCTACAATGAGCAGTTCTTC
TRBJ1-2 | . | TRBV6-1 | TRBD1 | CASSSTGGNYGYTF | TGTGCCAGCAGTTCGACAGGGGGAAACTATGGCTACACCTTC
TRBJ2-3 | once | TRBV30 | . | CAWERVGTQYF | TGTGCCTGGGAGAGGGTAGGCACGCAGTATTTT
TRBJ2-2 | . | TRBV19 | . | CASSTSRWGGGSGELFF | TGTGCCAGTAGTACCTCCCGCTGGGGAGGCGGCAGCGGGGAGCTGTTTTTT
TRBJ1-1 | . | TRBV7-8 | . | CASSLEPRRLTEAFF | TGTGCCAGCAGCTTAGAGCCGCGGCGACTCACTGAAGCTTTCTTT
TRBJ1-1 | . | TRBV9 | . | CASSDRALGDTEAFF | TGTGCCAGCAGCGACCGGGCCCTGGGGGACACTGAAGCTTTCTTT
TRBJ2-1 | . | TRBV9 | . | CASSVAGTYGPNEQFF | TGTGCCAGCAGCGTAGCAGGGACCTACGGCCCGAATGAGCAGTTCTTC
TRBJ2-7 | . | TRBV7-7 | . | CASSLGPIYEQYF | TGTGCCAGCAGCTTAGGCCCGATCTACGAGCAGTACTTC
TRBJ1-2 | . | TRBV4-1 | . | CASSQDGPATGYGYTF | TGCGCCAGCAGCCAAGATGGACCAGCGACTGGCTATGGCTACACCTTC
TRBJ1-5 | . | TRBV6-1 | . | CASSNDGNQPQHF | TGTGCCAGCAGTAATGACGGGAATCAGCCCCAGCATTTT
TRBJ2-3 | once | TRBV15 | . | CATSRVGPGRTDTQYF | TGTGCCACCAGCCGAGTTGGACCGGGCCGCACAGATACGCAGTATTTT
TRBJ2-7 | . | TRBV6-5 | . | CASRRGGASYEQYF | TGTGCCAGCAGAAGGGGGGGGGCCTCCTACGAGCAGTACTTC
TRBJ2-7 | . | TRBV7-9 | TRBD2 | CASSSGLAEQYF | TGTGCCAGCAGCTCCGGACTAGCGGAGCAGTACTTC
TRBJ1-1 | . | TRBV30 | TRBD1 | CAWSAKTAGQGNTEAFF | TGTGCCTGGAGTGCCAAAACCGCGGGACAGGGGAACACTGAAGCTTTCTTT
TRBJ2-5 | once | TRBV5-1 | TRBD2 | CASSLTVAGGGRDQYF | TGCGCCAGCAGCTTGACCGTAGCGGGAGGGGGAAGGGACCAGTACTTC
TRBJ1-4 | . | TRBV4-2 | TRBD1 | CASSLTGQAKSGEKLFF | TGTGCCAGCAGCCTAACGGGACAGGCGAAGTCAGGTGAAAAACTGTTTTTT
TRBJ2-1 | few | TRBV25-1 | . | CASSRAAYNEQFF | TGTGCCAGCAGTAGGGCAGCCTACAATGAGCAGTTCTTC
TRBJ2-2 | . | TRBV5-6 | . | CASSWSGELFF | TGTGCCAGCAGTTGGTCCGGGGAGCTGTTTTTT
TRBJ1-3 | . | TRBV18 | . | CASSAGPSSGNTIYF | TGTGCCAGCTCCGCCGGACCCAGCTCTGGAAACACCATATATTTT
TRBJ1-6 | . | TRBV9 | . | CASSPSEGGSVRSPLHF | TGTGCCAGCAGCCCCTCGGAGGGGGGGTCGGTAAGATCACCCCTCCACTTT